This T cell receptor (beta chain) appears in the sequencing data of a study of blood T cell repertoires in COVID-19. Study-wide context: Both acute and convalescent COVID-19 samples were obtained from the United States, Italy and Spain.

In assigning cohorts, the study relied on participant-reported clinical history. Recovery among Cohort 3 donors was established by two negative PCRs, clearance, or symptom resolution. The V and J ends lost 7 bases and 3 bases, in that order; junction bases with no gene match: 11. The V gene's germline CDR1 is SGHRS and CDR2 YFSETQ. The length of the CDR3 is 15 residues. Source study methods: Estimated nucleated cell counts came from reference gene primer amplification. Libraries were prepared by immunoSEQ multiplex PCR; TCRdb keeps only in-frame clonotypes and omits some of them. Clone size and the V and J calls come from that table; the DNA yielded D and trimming. This sample yields 200,000 to 300,000 clones, of which around nine tenths are seen a single time; about 2.6% belongs to the top ten.

The rearrangement uses TRBV5-1 and TRBJ2-3; TRBD1 matches 7 bases. The sample taken for sequencing was PBMCs or T cells enriched from blood (not recorded which). This TCR came from a woman between 18 and 30 years old who had recovered from COVID-19. CDR3 nucleotide sequence: TGCGCCAGCTCACCGACAGGGCCCGAAACAGATACGCAGTATTTT. Translated, it gives CASSPTGPETDTQYF.